Listed below are T cell receptor beta chains from one sample, sequenced in a study of T cells in localized non-small cell lung cancer. Using immunoSEQ multiplex PCR, the repertoire was profiled, and TCRdb retains in-frame clones only, with some absent. The table includes under 35,000 clones, approximately 90% detected once. The specimen was peripheral blood mononuclear cells, collected before any cancer treatment. These receptors originate from a female donor older than 55 with stage II lung adenocarcinoma. Each CDR3 is given with its conserved first and last residue. A D gene is named only where the DNA matches it firmly. The size entry is marked missing in some rows and otherwise reads once, few, many or a size class.

clone size: .; J gene: TRBJ1-2; V gene: TRBV12-5; CDR3 length: 14; D gene: .; CDR3 DNA: TGTGCTAGTGGTTTTGAATCGGGCCACTATGGCTACACCTTC; CDR3 protein: CASGFESGHYGYTF
clone size: .; J gene: TRBJ1-1; V gene: TRBV18; CDR3 length: 14; D gene: TRBD1; CDR3 DNA: TGTGCCAGCTCACCGGACAGGGTGAACACTGAAGCTTTCTTT; CDR3 protein: CASSPDRVNTEAFF
clone size: .; J gene: TRBJ1-1; V gene: TRBV6-5; CDR3 length: 15; D gene: .; CDR3 DNA: TGTGCCAGCAGGTTTACGGACAGATTGAACACTGAAGCTTTCTTT; CDR3 protein: CASRFTDRLNTEAFF
clone size: .; J gene: TRBJ2-7; V gene: TRBV30; CDR3 length: 15; D gene: .; CDR3 DNA: TGTGCCTGGAGGTCCTGGGCAGACCAACCCTACGAGCAGTACTTC; CDR3 protein: CAWRSWADQPYEQYF
clone size: .; J gene: TRBJ2-2; V gene: TRBV9; CDR3 length: 18; D gene: TRBD1; CDR3 DNA: TGTGCCAGCAGCGCCCGCATAGGGACAGGGGGGAAAACCGGGGAGCTGTTTTTT; CDR3 protein: CASSARIGTGGKTGELFF
clone size: .; J gene: TRBJ2-7; V gene: TRBV7-6; CDR3 length: 14; D gene: .; CDR3 DNA: TGTGCCAGCAGCTTAGCGGTAGGGAACTACGAGCAGTACTTC; CDR3 protein: CASSLAVGNYEQYF
clone size: .; J gene: TRBJ2-2; V gene: TRBV5-5; CDR3 length: 15; D gene: TRBD2; CDR3 DNA: TGTGCCAGCAGCTTGCTAGCGGGTGACACCGGGGAGCTGTTTTTT; CDR3 protein: CASSLLAGDTGELFF
clone size: once; J gene: TRBJ2-7; V gene: TRBV5-1; CDR3 length: 16; D gene: TRBD1; CDR3 DNA: TGCGCCAGCAGCGTTTCCGGGACAGGGAACTTCTACGAGCAGTACTTC; CDR3 protein: CASSVSGTGNFYEQYF
clone size: .; J gene: TRBJ2-7; V gene: TRBV28; CDR3 length: 15; D gene: TRBD1; CDR3 DNA: TGTGCCAGCAGTCTAGGACAGGGGGGGTACTACGAGCAGTACTTC; CDR3 protein: CASSLGQGGYYEQYF
clone size: .; J gene: TRBJ1-5; V gene: TRBV6-1; CDR3 length: 15; D gene: TRBD1; CDR3 DNA: TGTGCCAGCGTCCGGGCAGGGGGCATCAATCAGCCCCAGCATTTT; CDR3 protein: CASVRAGGINQPQHF
clone size: .; J gene: TRBJ1-5; V gene: TRBV19; CDR3 length: 15; D gene: .; CDR3 DNA: TGTGCCAGTAGTATTCAGGCAGGGAGCAATCAGCCCCAGCATTTT; CDR3 protein: CASSIQAGSNQPQHF
clone size: .; J gene: TRBJ2-7; V gene: TRBV13; CDR3 length: 14; D gene: .; CDR3 DNA: TGTGCCAGCAGCTTACAGGGGAGAAACAACGAGCAGTACTTC; CDR3 protein: CASSLQGRNNEQYF
clone size: .; J gene: TRBJ1-5; V gene: TRBV19; CDR3 length: 13; D gene: TRBD1; CDR3 DNA: TGTGCCAGTAGTAGGGACAGCTATCAGCCCCAGCATTTT; CDR3 protein: CASSRDSYQPQHF
clone size: .; J gene: TRBJ1-4; V gene: TRBV30; CDR3 length: 13; D gene: .; CDR3 DNA: TGTGCCTGGAGTAGTGGGGCGGGTGAAAAACTGTTTTTT; CDR3 protein: CAWSSGAGEKLFF
clone size: .; J gene: TRBJ2-7; V gene: TRBV15; CDR3 length: 14; D gene: .; CDR3 DNA: TGTGCCACCAGCAGAGAAAACGGGAGAGACGAGCAGTACTTC; CDR3 protein: CATSRENGRDEQYF
clone size: .; J gene: TRBJ2-7; V gene: TRBV5-4; CDR3 length: 15; D gene: TRBD1; CDR3 DNA: TGTGCCAGCAGCTTCCGGGACAGGAACTCCTACGAGCAGTACTTC; CDR3 protein: CASSFRDRNSYEQYF
clone size: .; J gene: TRBJ2-1; V gene: TRBV28; CDR3 length: 16; D gene: TRBD2; CDR3 DNA: TGTGCCAGCGCACCTCCCCCCAGCGGGAAAAACAATGAGCAGTTCTTC; CDR3 protein: CASAPPPSGKNNEQFF
clone size: .; J gene: TRBJ1-5; V gene: TRBV19; CDR3 length: 16; D gene: .; CDR3 DNA: TGTGCCAGTAGTATCTCGACAGGTAATAGCAATCAGCCCCAGCATTTT; CDR3 protein: CASSISTGNSNQPQHF
clone size: .; J gene: TRBJ2-7; V gene: TRBV18; CDR3 length: 13; D gene: .; CDR3 DNA: TGTGCCAGCTCACCATCCCAGAGCTACGAGCAGTACTTC; CDR3 protein: CASSPSQSYEQYF
clone size: once; J gene: TRBJ1-3; V gene: TRBV18; CDR3 length: 18; D gene: TRBD1; CDR3 DNA: TGTGCCAGCTCACCGGTAATCCGGACAGGGAGCTCTGGAAACACCATATATTTT; CDR3 protein: CASSPVIRTGSSGNTIYF
clone size: once; J gene: TRBJ2-5; V gene: TRBV7-2; CDR3 length: 15; D gene: .; CDR3 DNA: TGTGCCAGCAGCTTCCTGGCCCAGGCTCAAGAGACCCAGTACTTC; CDR3 protein: CASSFLAQAQETQYF
clone size: .; J gene: TRBJ2-3; V gene: TRBV30; CDR3 length: 15; D gene: .; CDR3 DNA: TGTGCCTCCCTGAAGGGAGGGGGCTTGCCAGATACGCAGTATTTT; CDR3 protein: CASLKGGGLPDTQYF
clone size: .; J gene: TRBJ2-7; V gene: TRBV5-1; CDR3 length: 11; D gene: .; CDR3 DNA: TGCGCCAGCAGCGATATACACGAGCAGTACTTC; CDR3 protein: CASSDIHEQYF
clone size: .; J gene: TRBJ2-2; V gene: TRBV5-5; CDR3 length: 13; D gene: .; CDR3 DNA: TGTGCCACCTCGAGACTGAACACCGGGGAGCTGTTTTTT; CDR3 protein: CATSRLNTGELFF
clone size: .; J gene: TRBJ1-4; V gene: TRBV4-2; CDR3 length: 18; D gene: .; CDR3 DNA: TGTGCCAGCAGCCAAGAAGGGCTGGGGGCGAAACCTAATGAAAAACTGTTTTTT; CDR3 protein: CASSQEGLGAKPNEKLFF
clone size: .; J gene: TRBJ1-1; V gene: TRBV6-1; CDR3 length: 15; D gene: TRBD1; CDR3 DNA: TGTGCCAGCAGGTCCGGGACAGACATGAACACTGAAGCTTTCTTT; CDR3 protein: CASRSGTDMNTEAFF
clone size: .; J gene: TRBJ2-3; V gene: TRBV5-1; CDR3 length: 15; D gene: TRBD2; CDR3 DNA: TGCGCCAGCAGCTTGGAGCGGGGGGATCCAGATACGCAGTATTTT; CDR3 protein: CASSLERGDPDTQYF
clone size: .; J gene: TRBJ2-1; V gene: TRBV9; CDR3 length: 15; D gene: .; CDR3 DNA: TGTGCCAGCAGCGTAGAAACTAGTTCCTACAATGAGCAGTTCTTC; CDR3 protein: CASSVETSSYNEQFF
clone size: .; J gene: TRBJ2-1; V gene: TRBV9; CDR3 length: 16; D gene: TRBD1; CDR3 DNA: TGTGCCAGCAGCCCGGGGACAGAACTCTCCTACAATGAGCAGTTCTTC; CDR3 protein: CASSPGTELSYNEQFF
clone size: .; J gene: TRBJ2-5; V gene: TRBV27; CDR3 length: 13; D gene: .; CDR3 DNA: TGTGCCAGCAGTCCGGGACAATGGGGGACCCAGTACTTC; CDR3 protein: CASSPGQWGTQYF
clone size: .; J gene: TRBJ1-2; V gene: TRBV4-3; CDR3 length: 16; D gene: .; CDR3 DNA: TGCGCCAGCAGCCAGGGTTTTGTGGGGGGGAGTAATGGCTACACCTTC; CDR3 protein: CASSQGFVGGSNGYTF
clone size: .; J gene: TRBJ1-1; V gene: TRBV5-4; CDR3 length: 15; D gene: TRBD1; CDR3 DNA: TGTGCCAGCAGCTTGTCCTTGGACAGGGCAATTGAAGCTTTCTTT; CDR3 protein: CASSLSLDRAIEAFF
clone size: .; J gene: TRBJ2-7; V gene: TRBV7-2; CDR3 length: 13; D gene: .; CDR3 DNA: TGTGCCAGCAGCTCCGTAGGACCCTACGAGCAGTACTTC; CDR3 protein: CASSSVGPYEQYF
clone size: .; J gene: TRBJ2-7; V gene: TRBV28; CDR3 length: 14; D gene: .; CDR3 DNA: TGTGCCAGCAGTCGAATTTGGGGGTCCTACGAGCAGTACTTC; CDR3 protein: CASSRIWGSYEQYF
clone size: .; J gene: TRBJ1-2; V gene: TRBV18; CDR3 length: 15; D gene: TRBD1; CDR3 DNA: TGTGCCAGCTCACCACCGGGACAGGGAACAAATGGCTACACCTTC; CDR3 protein: CASSPPGQGTNGYTF
clone size: .; J gene: TRBJ1-4; V gene: TRBV2; CDR3 length: 14; D gene: TRBD1; CDR3 DNA: TGTGCCAGCAAAGACGGGACAGGGGGTGAAAAACTGTTTTTT; CDR3 protein: CASKDGTGGEKLFF
clone size: .; J gene: TRBJ2-2; V gene: TRBV10-1; CDR3 length: 15; D gene: .; CDR3 DNA: TGCGCCAGCAGTGGGGGGCCTAAGAACACCGGGGAGCTGTTTTTT; CDR3 protein: CASSGGPKNTGELFF
clone size: .; J gene: TRBJ1-6; V gene: TRBV19; CDR3 length: 15; D gene: .; CDR3 DNA: TGTGCCAGTAGTATAGCGCTGGGGCGTAATTCACCCCTCCACTTT; CDR3 protein: CASSIALGRNSPLHF
clone size: once; J gene: TRBJ1-4; V gene: TRBV7-2; CDR3 length: 13; D gene: .; CDR3 DNA: TGTGCCAGCAGCTTAGAGGCCGGTGAAAAACTGTTTTTT; CDR3 protein: CASSLEAGEKLFF
clone size: .; J gene: TRBJ2-7; V gene: TRBV18; CDR3 length: 14; D gene: .; CDR3 DNA: TGTGCCAGCTCACTACAACAGGGTTCCTACGAGCAGTACTTC; CDR3 protein: CASSLQQGSYEQYF
clone size: .; J gene: TRBJ2-7; V gene: TRBV7-2; CDR3 length: 15; D gene: .; CDR3 DNA: TGTGCCAGCAGCTTACAACTGAGGTTCCTAGGCGAGCAGTACTTC; CDR3 protein: CASSLQLRFLGEQYF
clone size: .; J gene: TRBJ1-1; V gene: TRBV5-1; CDR3 length: 14; D gene: .; CDR3 DNA: TGCGCCAGCGGCTTACGGGTTCAAGGCACTGAAGCTTTCTTT; CDR3 protein: CASGLRVQGTEAFF
clone size: once; J gene: TRBJ2-7; V gene: TRBV20-1; CDR3 length: 11; D gene: .; CDR3 DNA: TGCAGTGCTAGCTTCCCCTACGAGCAGTACTTC; CDR3 protein: CSASFPYEQYF